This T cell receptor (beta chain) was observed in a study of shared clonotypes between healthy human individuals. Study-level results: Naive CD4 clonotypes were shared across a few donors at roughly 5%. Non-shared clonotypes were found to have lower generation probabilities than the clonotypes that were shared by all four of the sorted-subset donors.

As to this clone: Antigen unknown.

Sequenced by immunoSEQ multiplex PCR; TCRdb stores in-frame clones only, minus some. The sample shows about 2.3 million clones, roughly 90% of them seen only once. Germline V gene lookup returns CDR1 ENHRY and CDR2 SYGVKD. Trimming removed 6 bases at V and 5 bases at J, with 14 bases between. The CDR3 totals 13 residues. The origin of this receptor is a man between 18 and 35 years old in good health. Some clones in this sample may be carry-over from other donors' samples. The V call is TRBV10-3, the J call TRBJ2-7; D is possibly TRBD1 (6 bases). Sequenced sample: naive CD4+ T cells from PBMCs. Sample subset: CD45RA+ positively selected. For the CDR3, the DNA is TGTGCCATCAGGGGGGCGCAGGGACACGAGCAGTACTTC. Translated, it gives CAIRGAQGHEQYF.